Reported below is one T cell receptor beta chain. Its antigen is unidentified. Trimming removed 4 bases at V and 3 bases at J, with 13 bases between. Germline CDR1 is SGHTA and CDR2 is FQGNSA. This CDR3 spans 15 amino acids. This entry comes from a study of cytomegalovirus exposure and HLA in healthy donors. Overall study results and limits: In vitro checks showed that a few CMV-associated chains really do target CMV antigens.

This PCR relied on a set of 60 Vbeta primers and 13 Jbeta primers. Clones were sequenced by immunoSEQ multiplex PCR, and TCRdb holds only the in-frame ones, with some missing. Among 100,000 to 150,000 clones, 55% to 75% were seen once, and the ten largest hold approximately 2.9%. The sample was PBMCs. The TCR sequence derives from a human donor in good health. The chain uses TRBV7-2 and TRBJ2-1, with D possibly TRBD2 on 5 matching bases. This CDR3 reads CASSYLAPHYNEQFF. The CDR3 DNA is TGTGCCAGCAGCTACCTAGCCCCTCACTACAATGAGCAGTTCTTC.